A selection of T cell receptor beta chains follows, all from one sample in a study of blood T cell repertoires in COVID-19. Sequencing was performed with immunoSEQ multiplex PCR; in TCRdb, only in-frame clones are kept and a portion is missing. Of a few hundred thousand clones in the sample, about 85% were seen once. Source material: PBMCs or T cells enriched from blood (not recorded which). These receptors originate from a woman in her 50s who had recovered from COVID-19. Each CDR3 is given with its conserved first and last residue. D genes are given only for firm matches. Clone size is not always given. Where it is, it says once, few, many or a class for expanded clones.

TRBD2 - TRBJ2-2 TRBV5-1 TGCGCCAGCTACGGGACTAGAGGCACCGGGGAGCTGTTTTTT CASYGTRGTGELFF
- few TRBJ2-5 TRBV6-1 TGTGCCAGCAGTGAACTTTCCGGGGGACGGGAGACCCAGTACTTC CASSELSGGRETQYF
TRBD1 - TRBJ1-1 TRBV28 TGTGCCAGCAGAACAGGGGGCGCGAACACTGAAGCTTTCTTT CASRTGGANTEAFF
TRBD1 - TRBJ1-2 TRBV6-5 TGTGCCAGCAGTTCGCACACCTCGGGACAGGGCAGAGGCACCTTC CASSSHTSGQGRGTF
TRBD2 - TRBJ2-1 TRBV29-1 TGCAGCGTTGATAGCAACCTCGCGGGAGCATTCAATGAGCAGTTCTTC CSVDSNLAGAFNEQFF
- - TRBJ2-7 TRBV18 TGTGCCAGCTCACCACCGAACACAAGGAGCTCCTACGAGCAGTACTTC CASSPPNTRSSYEQYF
TRBD1 - TRBJ1-2 TRBV15 TGTGCCACCAGCAGGGGGGACAGAGGAAGCTATGGCTACACCTTC CATSRGDRGSYGYTF
- - TRBJ1-5 TRBV28 TGTGCCACGTCGTATAGCAATCAGCCCCAGCATTTT CATSYSNQPQHF
- - TRBJ2-5 TRBV18 TGTGCCAGCTCTACCCAGGGAGGGACAAGTAGGACCCAGTACTTC CASSTQGGTSRTQYF
- - TRBJ2-5 TRBV28 TGTGCCAGCAGTCTAGGGAGGACCCAGTACTTC CASSLGRTQYF
TRBD1 - TRBJ1-1 TRBV7-3 TGTGCCAGCAGCTCCGGGACAGCCTGGAACACTGAAGCTTTCTTT CASSSGTAWNTEAFF
TRBD2 - TRBJ2-1 TRBV3-1/TRBV3-2 TGTGCCAGCAGCCGACTTCCCGGGACTAGCGACAATGAGCAGTTCTTC CASSRLPGTSDNEQFF
TRBD1 - TRBJ2-1 TRBV10-3 TGTGCCATCAGTGAGTCGACGGGACAGTACAATGAGCAGTTCTTC CAISESTGQYNEQFF
- few TRBJ1-1 TRBV9 TGTGCCAGCAGCGTAGCCCAAAACACTGAAGCTTTCTTT CASSVAQNTEAFF
TRBD1 - TRBJ2-1 TRBV27 TGTGCCAGCACTCGAAACCGGGACAGGGGACGTGAGCAGTTCTTC CASTRNRDRGREQFF
TRBD2 - TRBJ2-1 TRBV7-2 TGTGCCAGCAGCTTCGGTCCTAGCGGGAGTAATGAGCAGTTCTTC CASSFGPSGSNEQFF
TRBD2 - TRBJ2-3 TRBV27 TGTGCCAGCAGTTTCCGCGGGACTAGTGATACGCAGTATTTT CASSFRGTSDTQYF
TRBD2 - TRBJ2-7 TRBV7-8 TGTGCCAGCAGCTCCCAGACTAGCGGGGGTTCCTACGAGCAGTACTTC CASSSQTSGGSYEQYF
- - TRBJ1-2 TRBV30 TGTGCCTGGAGTGTTGAGGTGGGGGCTTATGGCTACACCTTC CAWSVEVGAYGYTF
TRBD1 - TRBJ2-6 TRBV7-3 TGTGCCAGCAGCTCAGGGGGGACAGGGACGCTTGCTGGGGCCAACGTCCTGACTTTC CASSSGGTGTLAGANVLTF
TRBD1 - TRBJ2-3 TRBV24-1 TGTGCCACCAGTGATATCGGGACAGGGGTCAGCACAGATACGCAGTATTTT CATSDIGTGVSTDTQYF
- - TRBJ1-5 TRBV12-3/TRBV12-4 TGTGCCAGCAGTTTAGCGGGCACCAAATCGCATTTT CASSLAGTKSHF
- once TRBJ2-7 TRBV7-2 TGTGCCAGCAGCTTAGCCAGGGATTACGAGCAGTACTTC CASSLARDYEQYF
- - TRBJ1-2 TRBV20-1 TGCAGTGCTAACAGGCCCCAGGGCTACACCTTC CSANRPQGYTF